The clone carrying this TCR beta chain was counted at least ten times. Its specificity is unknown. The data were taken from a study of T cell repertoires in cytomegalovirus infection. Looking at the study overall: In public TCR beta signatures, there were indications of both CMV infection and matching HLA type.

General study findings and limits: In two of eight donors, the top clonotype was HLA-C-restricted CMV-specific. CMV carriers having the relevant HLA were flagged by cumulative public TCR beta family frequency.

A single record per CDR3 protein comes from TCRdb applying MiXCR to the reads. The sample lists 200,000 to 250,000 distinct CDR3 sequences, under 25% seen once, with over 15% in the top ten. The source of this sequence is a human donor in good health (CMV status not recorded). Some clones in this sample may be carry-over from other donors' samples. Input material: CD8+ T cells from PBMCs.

In DNA, the CDR3 is TGTGCCAGCAGCCAGGGACAGGCACAAGAGACCCAGTACTTC. It translates to CASSQGQAQETQYF. The chain couples TRBV7-2 to TRBJ2-5; 8 positions match TRBD1. CDR1 is SGHTA and CDR2 is FQGNSA in the germline V gene. V was pared by 5 bases and J by 2 bases, with 4 bases of the junction left unmatched. This CDR3 is 14 amino acids long.